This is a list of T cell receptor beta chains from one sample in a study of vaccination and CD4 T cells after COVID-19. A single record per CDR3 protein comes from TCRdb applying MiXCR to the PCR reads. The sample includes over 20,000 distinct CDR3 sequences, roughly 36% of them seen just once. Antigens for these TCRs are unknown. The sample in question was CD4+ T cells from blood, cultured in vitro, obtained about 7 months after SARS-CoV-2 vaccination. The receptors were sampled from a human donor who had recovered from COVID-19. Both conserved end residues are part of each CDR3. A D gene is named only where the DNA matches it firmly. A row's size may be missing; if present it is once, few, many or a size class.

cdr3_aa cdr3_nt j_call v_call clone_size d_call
CASSPPGVQETQYF TGTGCCAGCAGCCCGCCCGGCGTACAAGAGACCCAGTACTTC TRBJ2-5 TRBV5-4 NA NA
CSARDGSGSFDTQYF TGCAGTGCTAGAGACGGTAGCGGGAGCTTCGATACGCAGTATTTT TRBJ2-3 TRBV20-1 NA TRBD2
CASSQNPFPTGELFF TGTGCCAGCAGTCAAAATCCTTTCCCCACCGGGGAGCTGTTTTTT TRBJ2-2 TRBV6-4 NA NA
CASSELWGTQYF TGTGCCAGTAGTGAACTATGGGGTACGCAGTATTTT TRBJ2-3 TRBV19 NA NA
CATNAYRAEIRYGYTF TGTGCCACCAATGCTTACAGGGCAGAAATTAGGTATGGCTACACCTTC TRBJ1-2 TRBV24-1 NA NA
CASSLGRGDGSSEQFF TGTGCCAGCAGCTTGGGCCGCGGGGACGGTTCGAGTGAGCAGTTCTTC TRBJ2-1 TRBV7-8 few NA
CASSFTVGQTQETQYF TGTGCCAGCAGCTTCACCGTGGGCCAAACTCAAGAGACCCAGTACTTC TRBJ2-5 TRBV7-8 NA NA
CSVGQGGSILSEQFF TGCAGCGTTGGTCAGGGCGGGAGTATTCTATCTGAGCAGTTCTTC TRBJ2-1 TRBV29-1 few TRBD2
CASSLGGPVWETQYF TGTGCCAGCAGCTTAGGGGGACCTGTCTGGGAGACCCAGTACTTC TRBJ2-5 TRBV7-2 few NA
CASSQASGGGQETQYF TGCGCCAGCAGCCAAGCTAGCGGAGGGGGGCAAGAGACCCAGTACTTC TRBJ2-5 TRBV4-1 few NA
CATKLSGSSYEQYF TGTGCCACCAAGCTAAGCGGGAGCTCCTACGAGCAGTACTTC TRBJ2-7 TRBV28 NA TRBD2
CASSLKGWITGELFF TGTGCCAGTAGCCTTAAGGGGTGGATAACCGGGGAGCTGTTTTTT TRBJ2-2 TRBV19 NA NA
CASADDMSYGYTF TGTGCCAGCGCAGATGACATGTCCTATGGCTACACCTTC TRBJ1-2 TRBV28 NA NA
CASLIGPSGEQYF TGTGCCAGCCTAATTGGGCCGAGCGGGGAGCAGTACTTC TRBJ2-7 TRBV7-9 NA NA
CASRRTDMGGYTF TGTGCCAGTAGGAGGACCGATATGGGAGGCTACACCTTC TRBJ1-2 TRBV6-1 NA NA
CASSFGRLGLQGVNQPQHF TGTGCCAGCAGTTTTGGGCGTTTGGGACTTCAGGGTGTAAATCAGCCCCAGCATTTT TRBJ1-5 TRBV28 few NA
CSARQFYGYTF TGCAGTGCTAGACAGTTCTATGGCTACACCTTC TRBJ1-2 TRBV20-1 NA NA
CSAAGWASGSRETQYF TGCAGTGCTGCGGGATGGGCTAGCGGGAGTAGGGAGACCCAGTACTTC TRBJ2-5 TRBV20-1 few TRBD2
CASSPGQGVYEQYF TGTGCCAGCAGTCCGGGACAGGGGGTTTACGAGCAGTACTTC TRBJ2-7 TRBV6-1 few TRBD1
CSARASGRAATDTQYF TGCAGTGCTAGGGCTAGCGGGAGGGCCGCCACAGATACGCAGTATTTT TRBJ2-3 TRBV20-1 few TRBD2
CASSATTGGLNIQYF TGTGCCAGCAGTGCTACCACAGGGGGCTTAAACATTCAGTACTTC TRBJ2-4 TRBV27 few TRBD1
CASSLPTGTDTQYF TGTGCCAGCAGCCTCCCGACAGGGACAGATACGCAGTATTTT TRBJ2-3 TRBV7-9 few TRBD1
CAWSLGDSNQPQHF TGTGCCTGGAGTCTTGGGGATAGCAATCAGCCCCAGCATTTT TRBJ1-5 TRBV30 NA NA
CASSLDRGDTGELFF TGTGCCAGCAGCCTTGACAGGGGGGACACCGGGGAGCTGTTTTTT TRBJ2-2 TRBV7-7 NA TRBD1
CASSDTGYAEAFF TGTGCCAGCAGTGATACAGGGTATGCTGAAGCTTTCTTT TRBJ1-1 TRBV28 NA NA
CASSLRVMRGVELDTQYF TGTGCCAGCAGCTTACGGGTGATGAGGGGAGTCGAGCTAGATACGCAGTATTTT TRBJ2-3 TRBV7-3 NA NA
CASSQPGGSPLHF TGTGCCAGCAGTCAGCCAGGCGGGTCACCCCTCCACTTT TRBJ1-6 TRBV6-1 NA NA
CASRSINSPLHF TGTGCCAGCAGATCAATAAATTCACCCCTCCACTTT TRBJ1-6 TRBV28 NA NA
CASSYRTSGRNTQYF TGTGCCAGCAGCTACCGGACTAGCGGGAGGAATACGCAGTATTTT TRBJ2-3 TRBV7-2 NA TRBD2
CASSLALLGGAKGTDTQYF TGTGCCAGCAGCTTAGCCCTTTTGGGGGGGGCAAAGGGCACAGATACGCAGTATTTT TRBJ2-3 TRBV7-8 NA NA
CASSLGRDTEAFF TGCGCCAGCAGCTTGGGCAGGGACACTGAAGCTTTCTTT TRBJ1-1 TRBV5-1 NA NA
CASSHTQPGLAGVGFYETQYF TGTGCCAGCAGCCACACCCAGCCTGGACTAGCGGGAGTTGGATTCTATGAGACCCAGTACTTC TRBJ2-5 TRBV11-2 NA TRBD2
CASSWDKGELFF TGTGCCAGCAGCTGGGACAAAGGGGAGCTGTTTTTT TRBJ2-2 TRBV7-9 NA NA
CASSFTSGRYNEQFF TGCGCCAGCAGCTTTACTAGCGGGAGATACAATGAGCAGTTCTTC TRBJ2-1 TRBV4-3 NA TRBD2
CASSDGQPQHF TGTGCCAGCAGTGACGGTCAGCCCCAGCATTTT TRBJ1-5 TRBV6-1 NA NA
CASSQNRGLAGGGDTQYF TGTGCCAGCAGCCAAAATAGGGGACTAGCGGGAGGGGGGGATACGCAGTATTTT TRBJ2-3 TRBV7-2 NA TRBD2
CASSYTGLGNTIYF TGTGCCAGCAGTTACACGGGACTCGGAAACACCATATATTTT TRBJ1-3 TRBV6-5 NA NA
CASTPQGARPLTQYF TGTGCCAGCACCCCACAGGGCGCTCGCCCCCTTACGCAGTATTTT TRBJ2-3 TRBV6-1 NA NA
CASSSTNTEAFF TGTGCCAGCAGCTCCACAAACACTGAAGCTTTCTTT TRBJ1-1 TRBV7-9 few NA
CASSFLGGVGGLSGANVLTF TGTGCCAGCAGCTTTCTAGGGGGCGTAGGGGGCCTTTCTGGGGCCAACGTCCTGACTTTC TRBJ2-6 TRBV7-2 NA TRBD1
CATKIGYEQYF TGTGCCACTAAGATCGGCTACGAGCAGTACTTC TRBJ2-7 TRBV28 NA NA
CAISDPSGQGASRAETQYF TGTGCCATCAGTGACCCCAGTGGACAGGGGGCGAGTCGGGCGGAGACCCAGTACTTC TRBJ2-5 TRBV10-3 NA TRBD1
CASSMDAGHNSPLHF TGTGCCAGCAGCATGGACGCTGGACACAATTCACCCCTCCACTTT TRBJ1-6 TRBV7-8 few NA
CASSLSRADGYTF TGTGCCAGCAGTTTATCGAGGGCGGATGGCTACACCTTC TRBJ1-2 TRBV28 NA NA